This T cell receptor beta chain was retrieved from a study of T-cell memory formation after mild COVID-19. The sample holds many counts of this clonotype. The CDR3 is made up of 14 amino acids. Trimming took 5 bases from V and 7 from J, leaving 15 bases between them. The authors produced TCR alpha and TCR beta cDNA libraries with sample barcodes and UMIs by 5'RACE using constant-segment primers. TCRdb re-derived calls from the 5' RACE reads in MiXCR, one entry per CDR3 protein. The repertoire holds 250,000 to 400,000 distinct CDR3 sequences, with around an eighth as singletons. Sample: PBMCs or a T cell subset sorted from them (not recorded which). The sequence derives from a man younger than 30 who had mild COVID-19 (a few samples of this study predate the infection). Cell type and time point are not known. This chain uses TRBV12-3 or TRBV12-4 with TRBJ1-5; the D gene is possibly TRBD1 (5 bases). The CDR3 spells CASSRGSGGQPQHF. The CDR3 nucleotides are TGTGCCAGCAGTCGGGGGTCGGGAGGGCAGCCCCAGCATTTT.